Below, 2 T cell receptor beta chains from the same sample are listed, as sequenced in a study of early T cells in non-severe SARS-CoV-2 infection. TCRdb itself ran the 5' RACE reads through MiXCR, one entry per CDR3 protein. Of about 60,000 distinct CDR3 sequences listed, around an eighth are singletons. The sample consisted of whole blood. Receptor source: an adult who was a healthcare worker with PCR-confirmed SARS-CoV-2 infection or an uninfected control (not recorded which).

Notes on this clonotype: A read error may produce the germline difference seen at one junction end. The chain carries TRBV7-2 and TRBJ2-7, with D possibly matching TRBD1 (6 bases). The V gene's germline CDR1 is SGHTA and CDR2 FQGNSA. This CDR3 is 16 amino acids long. The CDR3 DNA reads TGTGCCAGCAGCTTAACCGACCTGGACAGACTCTACGATCAGTACTTC. It yields the protein CASSLTDLDRLYDQYF.

The chain has TRBV3-1 and TRBJ1-2; maybe TRBD1 (6 bases). The CDR3 spans 14 residues. Germline values: CDR1 LGHDT, CDR2 YNNKEL (reference sequence). Deletions cut 4 bases from V and 5 bases from J, with 14 bases between. CDR3 region: CASSLKGTPYGYTF. In DNA, the CDR3 is TGTGCCAGCAGCCTTAAGGGGACACCTTATGGCTACACCTTC.